This T cell receptor beta chain emerged from a study of PD-L1 blockade in urothelial cancer. Turning to the study itself: The year 2014 saw patients start atezolizumab, 1,200 mg intravenously every 3 weeks. Males with bladder-origin urothelial cancer made up about 85% of the roughly 30 patients. Across blood samples, T cells had a median count of roughly 140,000.

Of note for this clone: Its antigen is not identified.

This table comes from immunoSEQ multiplex PCR, and its TCRdb copy is limited to in-frame clones, with some not included. The repertoire holds more than 80,000 clones, with roughly 82% as singletons. The CDR3 length is 13 residues. CDR1 SGHTA and CDR2 FQGNSA come from the germline V gene. The ends were cut back, 5 bases at V and 1 base at J, with 8 bases in the middle. General observations from the study: In blood at 3 weeks, tumor-associated clones expanded more among patients with durable benefit.

The V gene is TRBV7-2, the J gene TRBJ1-1; D is uncertain. The TCR comes from a man aged 65-85 years with urothelial cancer. The sample was PBMCs, taken around atezolizumab (anti-PD-L1) treatment. DNA of the CDR3: TGTGCCAGCAGCGCCCACAGGAACACTGAAGCTTTCTTT. Its translation is CASSAHRNTEAFF.